This T cell receptor (beta chain) was recovered during a study of T cell responses to AZD1222 COVID-19 vaccine. Findings of the study overall: Elevations in Spike-specific TCR breadth and depth followed administration of two AZD1222 doses. The study identified only six AZD1222 recipients as seropositive at baseline. No repertoire was sampled before or during the peak T cell response, only after it. Nearly half of the spike-specific TCRs reportedly recognize variant regions that carry no mutations.

As to this clone: The target antigen is unknown. The conserved closing phenylalanine or tryptophan is absent in this CDR3, likely reflecting a read error. It is unclear where the CDR3 begins or ends on the DNA, so no DNA is shown, and the CDR3 is as TCRdb lists it.

Germline V gene sequence: CDR1 SGHTA, CDR2 FQGNSA. The CDR3 comprises 13 residues, both ends counted. Here immunoSEQ multiplex PCR was the method, and the copy in TCRdb shows in-frame clones only, minus some. The sample comprises 130,000 to 150,000 clones, about 90% of which are singletons, and 1.5% to 2% rests with the top ten. The receptor's source is an adult in good health. The sample here was peripheral blood, taken on day 0 of AZD1222 vaccination. The genes are TRBV7-2 and TRBJ2-4; TRBD2 was called by the table and not checked on the DNA. This CDR3 is CASILKERAGDCL.